This T cell receptor beta chain is from a study of a mutant IDH1 vaccine in newly diagnosed glioma. To note about this clone: Its antigen is as yet unknown.

TCRdb's copy holds only in-frame clones and misses some; the assay was immunoSEQ multiplex PCR. The repertoire holds about 65,000 clones, more than 75% seen once, with roughly 4% in the top ten. As for time point: week 23, last vaccination. Vaccination used 300 ug of mutant IDH1 20-mer peptide per dose, with topical imiquimod. The CDR3 covers 15 residues. Unmatched junction bases numbered 7, after V lost 3 bases and J lost 5 bases. Germline V gives CDR1 GTSNPN, CDR2 SVGIG (reference sequence). The chain combines TRBV30 with TRBJ1-4; 9 nucleotides agree with TRBD1. The clonotype originates from a man aged 25-45 years with glioma. The sample in question was PBMCs, obtained from a glioma patient whose treatment included an IDH1 peptide vaccine. CDR3 residues: CAWSPDRGLNEKLFF. The CDR3 region has the DNA TGTGCCTGGAGCCCCGACAGGGGGTTAAATGAAAAACTGTTTTTT.